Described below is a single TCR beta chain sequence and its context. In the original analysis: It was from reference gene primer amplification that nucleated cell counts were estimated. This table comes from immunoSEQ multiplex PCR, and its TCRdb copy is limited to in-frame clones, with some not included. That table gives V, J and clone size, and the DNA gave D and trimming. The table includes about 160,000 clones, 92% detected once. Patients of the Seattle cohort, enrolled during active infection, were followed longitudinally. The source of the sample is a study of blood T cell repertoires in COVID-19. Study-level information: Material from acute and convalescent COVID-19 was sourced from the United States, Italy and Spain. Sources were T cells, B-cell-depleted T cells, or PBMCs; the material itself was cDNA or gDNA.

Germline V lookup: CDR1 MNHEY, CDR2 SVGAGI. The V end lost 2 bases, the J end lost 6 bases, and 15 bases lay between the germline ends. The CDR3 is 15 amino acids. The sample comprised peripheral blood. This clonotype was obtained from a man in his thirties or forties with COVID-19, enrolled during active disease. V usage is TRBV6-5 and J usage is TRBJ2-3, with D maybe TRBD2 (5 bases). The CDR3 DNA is TGTGCCAGCAGTTACCGGGTCCAGCCGGGGGATACGCAGTATTTT. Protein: CASSYRVQPGDTQYF.